A single sample gave rise to the 8 T cell receptor beta chains below, sequenced in a study of T cell responses to AZD1222 COVID-19 vaccine. Measured with immunoSEQ multiplex PCR; TCRdb has only the in-frame clones, and not every one. The table records 200,000 or so clones, approximately 94% of them present only once. The material was peripheral blood, obtained on day 0 of AZD1222 vaccination. Receptors originate from an adult in good health.

This clone was recorded a few times. J is TRBJ2-3 and V is TRBV4-2, with 9 bases fitting TRBD2. The junction had 12 bases not matched to a gene; V was cut back by 4 bases and J by 4 bases. Per the germline V gene, CDR1 is LGHNA and CDR2 is YNFKEQ. CDR3 length: 17 residues. The DNA for the CDR3 is TGTGCCAGCAGCCCCGACCACTGGCGGGAGGGGGCAGATACGCAGTATTTT. It codes for CASSPDHWREGADTQYF.

The J gene is TRBJ2-7, the V gene TRBV11-1; the match to TRBD2 covers 7 bases. Germline assignment: CDR1 SGHAT and CDR2 FQDESV (reference sequence). V dropped 1 base and J dropped 1; count of bases not matched to a gene: 4. The CDR3 covers 15 residues. Here the CDR3 DNA reads TGTGCCAGCAGCTTAGAAGGGACTACTTCCTACGAGCAGTACTTC. Protein: CASSLEGTTSYEQYF. Full variable domain (outside the CDR3, taken from reference TRBV11-1 and TRBJ2-7): EAEVAQSPRYKITEKSQAVAFWCDPISGHATLYWYRQILGQGPELLVQFQDESVVDDSQLPKDRFSAERLKGVDSTLKIQPAELGDSAMYLCASSLEGTTSYEQYFGPGTRLTVT.

The chain joins TRBV30 to TRBJ1-6, with no clear D. The germline CDR1 and CDR2 sequences are GTSNPN and SVGIG (reference sequence). The CDR3 totals 11 residues. V lost 0 bases and J lost 9, with 3 bases in between. The CDR3 DNA reads TGTGCCTGGAGTGTAGGTTCACCCCTCCACTTT. Its translation is CAWSVGSPLHF. Full variable domain (remainder filled in from reference TRBV30 and TRBJ1-6): SQTIHQWPATLVQPVGSPLSLECTVEGTSNPNLYWYRQAAGRGLQLLFYSVGIGQISSEVPQNLSASRPQDRQFILSSKKLLLSDSGFYLCAWSVGSPLHFGNGTRLTVT.

The CDR3 DNA follows: TGTGCCAGCAGCACACAGGGTTACGAGCAGTACTTC. Amino acids: CASSTQGYEQYF. V usage is TRBV7-8 and J usage is TRBJ2-7, with D perhaps TRBD1 (6 bases). This CDR3 region has 12 residues. In germline, CDR1 is SGHVS, CDR2 FQNEAQ. Deletions cut 5 bases from V and 4 bases from J, with 9 bases between.

The chain has TRBV7-6 and TRBJ1-2; 7 bases agree with TRBD1. This CDR3 is 16 amino acids long. The V segment lost 2 bases and the J segment 4 bases; nucleotides outside the gene matches: 10. Looked up from germline, CDR1 is SGHVS and CDR2 is FNYEAQ. The CDR3 coding sequence is TGTGCCAGCAGCTTACAGCCGGACAGGACCAGCTATGGCTACACCTTC. Translated: CASSLQPDRTSYGYTF. The full variable domain, in which reference TRBV7-6 and TRBJ1-2 provide the parts outside the CDR3, is GAGVSQSPRYKVTKRGQDVALRCDPISGHVSLYWYRQALGQGPEFLTYFNYEAQQDKSGLPNDRFSAERPEGSISTLTIQRTEQRDSAMYRCASSLQPDRTSYGYTFGSGTRLTVV.

This chain joins TRBV24-1 and TRBJ1-6; TRBD1 matches 9 bases. With V trimmed by 8 bases and J by 9 bases, 4 bases remained unmatched. Germline V lookup: CDR1 KGHDR, CDR2 SFDVKD. The CDR3 is made up of 13 amino acids. Written as DNA, the CDR3 is TGTGCCACCACCGGGACAGGGAGTTCACCCCTCCACTTT. This sequence encodes CATTGTGSSPLHF.

As to this clone: An end of the junction does not agree with germline; a read error may underlie this. CDR3 loop: CAGRDNSEQFF. CDR3 bases: TGTGCCGGCAGGGATAACAGTGAGCAGTTCTTC. V usage is TRBV2 and J usage is TRBJ2-1; tentatively, D is TRBD1 (5 bases). Looked up from germline, CDR1 is SNHLY and CDR2 is FYNNEI. The CDR3 totals 11 residues.

The chain joins TRBV14 to TRBJ2-1, with 11 positions matching TRBD2. With V trimmed by 4 bases and J by 4 bases, 0 bases remained unmatched. CDR1 SGHDN and CDR2 FVKESK come from the germline V gene. The CDR3 runs 14 residues. In nucleotides, the CDR3 is TGTGCCAGCAGCCGACTAGCGGGGTACAATGAGCAGTTCTTC. Translation: CASSRLAGYNEQFF.